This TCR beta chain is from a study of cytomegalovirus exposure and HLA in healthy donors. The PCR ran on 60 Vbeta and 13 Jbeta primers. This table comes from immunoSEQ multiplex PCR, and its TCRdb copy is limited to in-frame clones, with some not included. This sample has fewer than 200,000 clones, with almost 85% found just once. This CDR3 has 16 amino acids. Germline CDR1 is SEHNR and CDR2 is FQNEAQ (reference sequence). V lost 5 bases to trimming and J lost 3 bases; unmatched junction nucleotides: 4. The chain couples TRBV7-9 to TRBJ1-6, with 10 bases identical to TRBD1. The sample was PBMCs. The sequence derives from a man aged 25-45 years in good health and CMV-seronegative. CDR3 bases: TGTGCCAGCAGCGGGGGACAGGGGAGCTATAATTCACCCCTCCACTTT. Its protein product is CASSGGQGSYNSPLHF.